The T cell receptor beta chain under discussion was sequenced for a study of glioma-infiltrating T cells. Study overall: Presurgical dexamethasone in glioma patients lasted six or fewer days. Study-wide findings and caveats: Only very few CDR3 sequences appeared in both tissue and blood. Gliomas, especially low-grade, showed above-expected tissue-blood divergence; non-neoplastic patients showed below.

Amplification of TCR alpha and beta CDR3 regions from RNA used iRepertoire nested multiplex PCR. Input was roughly 95-450 ng of tissue mRNA or PBMC total RNA. TCRdb reanalysed the multiplex PCR reads using MiXCR and keeps one entry per CDR3 protein. The sample records more than 300,000 distinct CDR3 sequences, 35% to 45% being singletons. Notes on this clonotype: Antigen unknown.

V lost 7 bases and J 10 bases, leaving 21 bases between the germline ends. CDR3 length: 14 residues. Germline CDR1 KGHDR, CDR2 SFDVKD. Material for sequencing was glioma tissue, nonneoplastic brain tissue, or PBMCs (not recorded which). This clonotype was sampled from a human donor with low-grade glioma or glioblastoma, undergoing nonglioma brain surgery, or in good health (not recorded which). V is TRBV24-1 and J is TRBJ1-2, with D maybe TRBD1 (5 bases). The CDR3 protein is CATSGAGRGGDYTF. The CDR3 bases are TGTGCCACCAGCGGGGCCGGGAGGGGCGGAGACTACACCTTC.